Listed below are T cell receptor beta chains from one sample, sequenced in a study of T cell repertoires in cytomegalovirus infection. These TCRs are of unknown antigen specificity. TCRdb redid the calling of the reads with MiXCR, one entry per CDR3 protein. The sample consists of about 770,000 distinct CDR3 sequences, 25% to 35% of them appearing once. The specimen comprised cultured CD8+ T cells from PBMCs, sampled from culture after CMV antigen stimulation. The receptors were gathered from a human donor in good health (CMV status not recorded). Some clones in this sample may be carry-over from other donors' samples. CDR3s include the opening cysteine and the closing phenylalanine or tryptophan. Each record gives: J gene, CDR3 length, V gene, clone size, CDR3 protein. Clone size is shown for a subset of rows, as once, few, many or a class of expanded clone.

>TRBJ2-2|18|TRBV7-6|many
CASSSPAILNGVTGELFF
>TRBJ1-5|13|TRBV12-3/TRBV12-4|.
CASSFWGDQPQHF
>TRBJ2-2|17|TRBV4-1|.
CASSQKVGTSVTGELFF
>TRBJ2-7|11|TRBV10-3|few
CAISGAYEQYF
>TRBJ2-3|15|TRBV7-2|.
CASSFSGGRPDTQYF
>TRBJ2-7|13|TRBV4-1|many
CASSRGGSYEQYF
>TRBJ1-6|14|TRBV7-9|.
CASSSPVSSSPLHF
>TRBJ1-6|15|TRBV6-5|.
CASSYNLDRDSPLHF
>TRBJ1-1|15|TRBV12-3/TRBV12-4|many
CASSFGTEQYTEAFF
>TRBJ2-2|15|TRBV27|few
CASSPWGVNTGELFF
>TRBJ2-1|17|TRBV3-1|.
CASSQPPDRPYYNEQFF
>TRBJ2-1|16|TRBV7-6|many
CASTIGTGVSYNEQFF
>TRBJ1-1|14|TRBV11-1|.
CASSFVSANTEAFF
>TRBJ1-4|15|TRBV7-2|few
CASSLEGQSNEKLFF
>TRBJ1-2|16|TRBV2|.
CASRVMKTGVTYGYTF
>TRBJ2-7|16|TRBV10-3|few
CAISSPGLLDSYEQYF
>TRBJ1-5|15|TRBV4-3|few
CASSQDRGQGQPQHF
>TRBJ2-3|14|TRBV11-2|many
CASSSPGGTDTQYF
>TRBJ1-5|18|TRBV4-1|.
CASSQDTGRVVSNQPQHF
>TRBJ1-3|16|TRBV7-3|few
CASSLLGPSSGNTIYF
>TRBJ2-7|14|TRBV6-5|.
CTSSYGTGTYEQYF
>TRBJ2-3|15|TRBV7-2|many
CASSLVGGGPDTQYF
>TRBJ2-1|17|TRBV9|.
CASSDRLAGGDNNEQFF